These 5 T cell receptor beta chains share one sample of origin, sequenced in a study of shared clonotypes between healthy human individuals. Measured with immunoSEQ multiplex PCR; TCRdb has only the in-frame clones, and not every one. Of 550,000 to 600,000 clones detected, around 80% appear once; the ten largest clones hold about 12%. Specimen: PBMCs. The receptor source for this set is a woman aged 40 to 50 in good health. Some clones in this sample may be carry-over from other donors' samples.

The CDR3, as DNA: TGTGCCTGGACCCTTTTGGGACAGGGGGACACTGAAGCTTTCTTT. This gives the protein CAWTLLGQGDTEAFF. This sequence joins TRBV30 and TRBJ1-1; TRBD1 agrees at 11 bases. V shed 4 bases and J 3 bases; nucleotides not matched to a gene: 7. Germline lookup yields CDR1 GTSNPN and CDR2 SVGIG (reference sequence). The CDR3 covers 15 residues.

J is TRBJ1-4 and V is TRBV19; possible D gene TRBD1, 5 bases. The V end was cut by 4 bases, the J end by 6 bases, with 15 bases between. This CDR3 contains 15 residues. Per the germline V gene, CDR1 is LNHDA and CDR2 is SQIVND (reference sequence). The CDR3 loop is CASSTVAGGDEKLFF. DNA for the CDR3: TGTGCCAGTAGTACCGTGGCCGGGGGAGATGAAAAACTGTTTTTT.

This clone was counted between two and nine times. This rearrangement joins TRBV7-2 to TRBJ1-5; possible D gene TRBD1, 6 bases. Germline V gene data show CDR1 as SGHTA and CDR2 as FQGNSA. The length of the CDR3 is 16 residues. Trimming took 4 bases from V and 1 from J, leaving 14 bases between them. CDR3: CASSSYRTGSNQPQHF. The CDR3 region has the DNA TGTGCCAGCAGCTCCTATCGAACAGGGAGCAATCAGCCCCAGCATTTT.

This chain uses TRBV28 with TRBJ2-1; D might be TRBD1 (5 bases). The V gene lost 0 bases and the J gene lost 5 bases, with 8 bases spanning the gap. CDR1 is MDHEN, CDR2 SYDVKM, per germline. The CDR3 totals 14 residues. The CDR3 region is CASSLWDINNEQFF. The CDR3 DNA sequence: TGTGCCAGCAGTTTATGGGACATCAACAATGAGCAGTTCTTC.

The chain recombines TRBV25-1 with TRBJ2-1; no clear D. CDR1 is MGHDK, CDR2 SYGVNS, per germline. This CDR3 has 17 residues. Trimming cost V 1 base and J 1 base, with 14 bases left between them. DNA for the CDR3: TGTGCCAGCAGTGAATCCGGGTCCTCTCGGTCCTACAATGAGCAGTTCTTC. Residues: CASSESGSSRSYNEQFF.